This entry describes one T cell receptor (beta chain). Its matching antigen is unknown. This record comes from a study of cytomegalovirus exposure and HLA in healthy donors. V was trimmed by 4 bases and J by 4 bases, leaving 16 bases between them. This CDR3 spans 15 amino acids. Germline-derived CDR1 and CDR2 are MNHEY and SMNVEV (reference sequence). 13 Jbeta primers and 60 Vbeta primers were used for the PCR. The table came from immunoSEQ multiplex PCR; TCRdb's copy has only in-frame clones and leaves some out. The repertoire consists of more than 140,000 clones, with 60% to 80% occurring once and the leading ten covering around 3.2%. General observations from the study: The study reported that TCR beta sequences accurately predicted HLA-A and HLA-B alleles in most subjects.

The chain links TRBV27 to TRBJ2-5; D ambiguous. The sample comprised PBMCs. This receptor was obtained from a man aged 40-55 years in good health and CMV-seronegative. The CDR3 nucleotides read TGTGCCAGCAGTTCCCGAGTTACAGAGAGAGAGACCCAGTACTTC. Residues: CASSSRVTERETQYF.